The T cell receptor beta chain described here comes from a study of CD8+ T cells in alopecia areata. Study in general: Treated patients received oral tofacitinib, 5 to 10 mg twice daily. Study-wide findings and caveats: TCR sharing across patients was less clear than in mice, possibly HLA-related.

Peripheral blood and lesional scalp punch biopsies came from alopecia areata patients. It was cDNA, reverse transcribed from extracted RNA, that served as the sequencing template. Sequencing was performed with immunoSEQ multiplex PCR; in TCRdb, only in-frame clones are kept and a portion is missing. The sample shows under 250,000 clones, about three fifths of them seen only once. This CDR3 is 14 amino acids long. The V end lost 1 base, the J end lost 8 bases, and 12 bases lay between the germline ends. Germline CDR1 LGHNA, CDR2 YNFKEQ. This clone was detected only once. Antigen unknown. The source was CD4+ T cells sorted from blood, collected at week 0. The TCR was taken from a human donor with alopecia areata. The V call is TRBV4-2, the J call TRBJ1-5; D is unclear. The CDR3, as DNA: TGTGCCAGCAGCCAAGTTTTTAATACGGAGCCCCAGCATTTT. Its protein product is CASSQVFNTEPQHF.